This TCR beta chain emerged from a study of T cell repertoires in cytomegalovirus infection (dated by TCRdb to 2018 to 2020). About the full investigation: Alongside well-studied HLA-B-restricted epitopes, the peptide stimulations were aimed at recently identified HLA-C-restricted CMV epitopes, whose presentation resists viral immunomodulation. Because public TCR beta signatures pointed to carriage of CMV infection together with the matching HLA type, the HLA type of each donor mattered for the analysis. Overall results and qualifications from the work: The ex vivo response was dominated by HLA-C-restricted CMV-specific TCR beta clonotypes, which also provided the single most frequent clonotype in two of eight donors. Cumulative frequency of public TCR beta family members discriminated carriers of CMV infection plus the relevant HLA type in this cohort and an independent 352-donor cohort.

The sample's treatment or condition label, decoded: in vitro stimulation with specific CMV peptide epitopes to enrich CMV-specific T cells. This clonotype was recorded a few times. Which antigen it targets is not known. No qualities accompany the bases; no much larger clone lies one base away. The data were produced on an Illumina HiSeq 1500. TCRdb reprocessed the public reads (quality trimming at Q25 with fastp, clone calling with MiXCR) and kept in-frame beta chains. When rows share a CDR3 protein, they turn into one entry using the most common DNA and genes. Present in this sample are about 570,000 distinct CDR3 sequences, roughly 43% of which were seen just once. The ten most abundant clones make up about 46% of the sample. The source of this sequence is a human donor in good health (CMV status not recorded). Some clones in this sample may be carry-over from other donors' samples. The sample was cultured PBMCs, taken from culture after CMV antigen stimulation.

CDR3 loop: CSARDRDYPGEQYF. The DNA is TGCAGTGCTAGAGACAGGGACTACCCCGGGGAGCAGTACTTC. The chain uses TRBV20-1 and TRBJ2-7; 7 bases in between match TRBD2. The CDR3 runs 14 residues from the cysteine to the phenylalanine. Of all the DNA, just the CDR3 is kept, 42 bases in frame from base 1. Taken from the germline V gene (reference sequence), the CDR1 and CDR2 loops are DFQATT and SNEGSKA. V is pruned by 0 bases and J by 7 bases, leaving 9 bases of the junction without a gene match.